This TCR beta chain was captured by sequencing in a study of blood T cells in healthy people across ages. The table lists this clonotype with a few counts. With 1 base clipped from V and 5 bases from J, the junction kept 5 bases outside the gene matches. The CDR3 loop spans 16 amino acids. Germline loops: CDR1 LGHNA, CDR2 YNFKEQ. For the second PCR, which ran for roughly 6 to 11 cycles, a sample-barcoded 5' primer and a J-beta primer mix were used. MiXCR was run by TCRdb on the 5' RACE reads, yielding one entry per CDR3 protein. The data hold around 800,000 distinct CDR3 sequences, with roughly 26% observed a single time. These data also featured in a second study, about T cells of mothers and their children.

V and J are TRBV4-2 and TRBJ2-5; TRBD2 matches at 12 bases. Sequences were obtained from blood. This clonotype originated in a boy between 10 and 17 years old in good health. The CDR3, as DNA: TGTGCCAGCAGCCAAGCTAGCGGGGGGGAGGGTGAGACCCAGTACTTC. Translated: CASSQASGGEGETQYF.